This TCR beta chain was recorded in a study of shared clonotypes between healthy human individuals. Deletions cut 2 bases from V and 2 bases from J, with 14 bases between. CDR1 is SGHRS and CDR2 is YFSETQ in the germline V gene. The CDR3 length is 15 residues. Method: immunoSEQ multiplex PCR; TCRdb's copy keeps in-frame clones and lacks some. The sample gives some 500,000 clones, approximately 79% of which show up once; roughly 12% is in the top ten. For this clone: The sample holds other DNA sequences that translate to the same CDR3.

Source material: PBMCs. The rearrangement links TRBV5-1 to TRBJ2-7, with D possibly called TRBD1 or TRBD2 (5 bases each). The receptor's source is a woman in her 40s in good health. Some clones in this sample may be carry-over from other donors' samples. The CDR3 DNA is TGCGCCAGCAGCTTAGATGGGGGTGCGACCTACGAGCAGTACTTC. It yields the protein CASSLDGGATYEQYF.